The sequence of this T cell receptor (beta chain) was determined in a study of cytomegalovirus exposure and HLA in healthy donors. Use of 60 Vbeta and 13 Jbeta primers characterized the PCR. Clones were sequenced by immunoSEQ multiplex PCR, and TCRdb holds only the in-frame ones, with some missing. In the table there are 100,000 to 150,000 clones, around 78% of which are singletons. This clone showed up just a few times. Its target is not known. The CDR3 has 14 amino acids. CDR1 and CDR2 (germline): SGHTA, FQGNSA. V was pared by 5 bases and J by 1 base, with 11 bases between. The study, taken as a whole, reports: A later analysis reportedly found fewer N-insertions in an Asian-associated ancestry cluster than the approximately 670-donor mean. Several of the most significant clusters were apparently associated with common viral pathogens in a later analysis. A classifier reportedly called cytomegalovirus status with high sensitivity and specificity. Available immune exposure information covered CMV serostatus only.

The receptor was isolated from a man aged 40-49 years in good health and CMV-seronegative. The chain recombines TRBV7-2 with TRBJ1-1; D is possibly TRBD1 (6 bases). The source material was PBMCs. In nucleotides, the CDR3 is TGTGCCAGCAGCCCCCAACAGGGGAACACTGAAGCTTTCTTT. Its protein is CASSPQQGNTEAFF. The full variable domain, with the rest looked up from reference TRBV7-2 and TRBJ1-1, is GAGVSQSPSNKVTEKGKDVELRCDPISGHTALYWYRQSLGQGLEFLIYFQGNSAPDKSGLPSDRFSAERTGGSVSTLTIQRTQQEDSAVYLCASSPQQGNTEAFFGQGTRLTVV.